This entry lists 28 T cell receptor beta chains sequenced from one sample in a study of Ad26.COV2.S vaccination and SARS-CoV-2 variants. Treatment here: some 19 received Ad26.COV2.S at low or high dose, single or two shots; about 5 received placebo; per-sample allocation not given. Day 63 after the first vaccine or placebo injection was the time point for sampling. The repertoire was sequenced with immunoSEQ multiplex PCR; TCRdb's copy has only in-frame clones and lacks some. The table has more than 350,000 clones, around nine tenths seen once. Sequencing was performed on peripheral blood, taken in a trial of Ad26.COV2.S vaccine versus placebo. These receptor sequences come from a person aged 18-65 years who received the Ad26.COV2.S COVID-19 vaccine or a placebo.

The CDR3 sequence is CASLFRDSSNQPQHF. Written as DNA, the CDR3 is TGTGCCAGCCTATTCCGGGACTCTAGCAATCAGCCCCAGCATTTT. The rearrangement links TRBV6-5 to TRBJ1-5; D perhaps matches TRBD1 (5 bases). Germline assignment: CDR1 MNHEY and CDR2 SVGAGI. V lost 8 bases and J lost 0, with 14 bases in between. The CDR3 length is 15 residues.

The chain combines TRBV7-9 with TRBJ1-6; a possible D gene is TRBD1 (6 bases). Germline loops: CDR1 SEHNR, CDR2 FQNEAQ (reference sequence). V lost 0 bases, J lost 8 bases, and 11 bases lay in between. The CDR3 length is 15 residues. The CDR3 protein is CASSLAEGGDSPLHF. The DNA of the CDR3 is TGTGCCAGCAGCTTAGCGGAAGGGGGAGATTCACCCCTCCACTTT.

The chain combines TRBV12-3 or TRBV12-4 with TRBJ2-1; D gene uncertain. This CDR3 is 11 amino acids long. V lost 3 bases and J lost 10, with 7 bases in between. This CDR3 is CASSFEEEQFF. The CDR3 nucleotides read TGTGCCAGCAGTTTCGAAGAAGAGCAGTTCTTC.

The chain combines TRBV5-1 with TRBJ2-5; 7 nucleotides agree with TRBD1. Trimming at V came to 4 bases and at J to 7 bases, leaving 7 bases not matched to a gene. Germline CDR1 SGHRS, CDR2 YFSETQ. This CDR3 has 13 amino acids. CDR3 sequence reads: CASSNGQAGTQYF. CDR3 nucleotide sequence: TGCGCCAGCAGCAATGGACAGGCAGGGACCCAGTACTTC.

The V gene is TRBV5-8, the J gene TRBJ2-1; 7 bases agree with TRBD2. CDR1 and CDR2 (germline): SGHTS, YDEGEE. The CDR3 is 15 residues long. Trimming removed 2 bases from V and 6 bases from J; junction bases left unmatched: 8. CDR3 protein: CASSLELAAINEQFF. CDR3 coding DNA: TGTGCCAGCAGCTTAGAGCTAGCGGCTATCAATGAGCAGTTCTTC.

The V gene is TRBV28, the J gene TRBJ1-1; D is unclear. With 7 bases removed from V and 1 base from J, the gap between germline ends came to 10 bases. Germline V gene sequence: CDR1 MDHEN, CDR2 SYDVKM. CDR3 size: 13 residues. The CDR3 is CASKDYPNTEAFF. In DNA, the CDR3 is TGTGCCAGCAAGGACTACCCGAACACTGAAGCTTTCTTT.

The chain links TRBV27 to TRBJ1-2, with D possibly being TRBD1 (5 bases). The ends were cut back, 2 bases at V and 7 bases at J, with 14 bases in the middle. Per germline, CDR1 MNHEY and CDR2 SMNVEV (reference sequence). The CDR3 is 14 residues long. In DNA form, the CDR3 reads TGTGCCAGCAGTTTAGTGGGGGAGAAGGCTGGCTACACCTTC. Its translation is CASSLVGEKAGYTF.

This clone was recorded only once. CDR3 DNA sequence: TGTGCCAGCCTCCGGGACTATCCGGGCAATGAGCAGTTCTTC. Protein product: CASLRDYPGNEQFF. The chain employs TRBV28 and TRBJ2-1; 7 bases are a match to TRBD2. V dropped 8 bases and J dropped 6; count of bases not matched to a gene: 10. The CDR3 has 14 residues. Germline values: CDR1 MDHEN, CDR2 SYDVKM.

This sequence joins TRBV3-1 (or the pseudogene TRBV3-2) and TRBJ1-5, with TRBD1 as a possible D gene (6 bases). The V and J ends lost 4 bases and 4 bases respectively, with 14 bases between them. Germline assignment: CDR1 LGHDT and CDR2 YNNKEL (reference sequence). The CDR3 is made up of 15 amino acids. Here the CDR3 DNA reads TGTGCCAGCAGCCCGTCGGGACACCCAAATCAGCCCCAGCATTTT. This encodes CASSPSGHPNQPQHF.

The V gene is TRBV6-2 or TRBV6-3, the J gene TRBJ2-5, with 9 positions matching TRBD1. The CDR3 length is 15 residues. Germline CDR1 MNHEY, CDR2 SVGEGT. Trimming cost V 6 bases and J 5 bases; bases outside gene matches: 10. Written as DNA, the CDR3 is TGTGCCAGCAGCTCCCTCCGGGACAGGGTGGAGACCCAGTACTTC. This gives the protein CASSSLRDRVETQYF.

The chain employs TRBV6-5 and TRBJ2-7, with D unresolved. Germline loops: CDR1 MNHEY, CDR2 SVGAGI. The CDR3 length is 16 residues. The V gene lost 2 bases and the J gene lost 7 bases, with 21 bases spanning the gap. CDR3 in DNA: TGTGCCAGCAGTTACCTAAGTGTGGCCAGACTCGAAGAGCAGTACTTC. Encoded protein: CASSYLSVARLEEQYF.

The table lists this clone with a count of one. The V call is TRBV5-5, the J call TRBJ1-2; 7 nucleotides agree with TRBD1. The CDR3 totals 14 residues. CDR1 SGHKS and CDR2 YYEKEE come from the germline V gene (reference sequence). Germline trimming cut 3 bases from V and 5 bases from J; bases unmatched to any gene: 7. The CDR3 bases are TGTGCCAGCAGCTCAGACAGGGAACCTTATGGCTACACCTTC. Translated: CASSSDREPYGYTF. The full variable domain, completed using reference TRBV5-5 and TRBJ1-2, is DAGVTQSPTHLIKTRGQQVTLRCSPISGHKSVSWYQQVLGQGPQFIFQYYEKEERGRGNFPDRFSARQFPNYSSELNVNALLLGDSALYLCASSSDREPYGYTFGSGTRLTVV.

This clone appeared a single time. CDR3 loop: CASSPGRTNTEAFF. The CDR3 DNA reads TGTGCCAGCAGCCCCGGACGGACGAACACTGAAGCTTTCTTT. V gene TRBV7-2 combines with J gene TRBJ1-1; D gene uncertain. From germline, CDR1 is SGHTA and CDR2 FQGNSA. This CDR3 is built from 14 residues. V was shortened by 5 bases and J by 1 base, with 11 bases between the two germline ends.

This chain connects TRBV19 to TRBJ2-3; 12 positions match TRBD1. V gave up 4 bases and J gave up 5 bases; unmatched junction bases: 4. This CDR3 is 15 amino acids long. Germline loops: CDR1 LNHDA, CDR2 SQIVND (reference sequence). CDR3 amino acids: CASSRGQGALDTQYF. CDR3 coding DNA: TGTGCCAGTAGTAGGGGACAGGGGGCTTTAGATACGCAGTATTTT.

The rearrangement uses TRBV7-2 and TRBJ2-7; 13 bases agree with TRBD2. Losses at the gene ends were 4 bases for V and 0 bases for J; bases not matched to a gene: 9. Germline V gene sequence: CDR1 SGHTA, CDR2 FQGNSA. CDR3 length equals 18 residues. CDR3 bases: TGTGCCAGCAGCTCGCGACTAGCGGGAGGCACTAGCTCCTACGAGCAGTACTTC. Its protein product is CASSSRLAGGTSSYEQYF. The full variable domain, completed using reference TRBV7-2 and TRBJ2-7, is GAGVSQSPSNKVTEKGKDVELRCDPISGHTALYWYRQSLGQGLEFLIYFQGNSAPDKSGLPSDRFSAERTGGSVSTLTIQRTQQEDSAVYLCASSSRLAGGTSSYEQYFGPGTRLTVT.

The chain is built from TRBV18 and TRBJ2-3; TRBD2 is a possible D gene (5 bases). Germline CDR1 KGHSH, CDR2 LQKENI. This CDR3 contains 15 residues. The V and J ends lost 3 bases and 0 bases respectively, with 10 bases between them. CDR3 residues: CASSPGPGSTDTQYF. CDR3 DNA: TGTGCCAGCTCACCGGGTCCGGGGAGCACAGATACGCAGTATTTT. The complete variable domain, with remaining parts taken from reference TRBV18 and TRBJ2-3, reads NAGVMQNPRHLVRRRGQEARLRCSPMKGHSHVYWYRQLPEEGLKFMVYLQKENIIDESGMPKERFSAEFPKEGPSILRIQQVVRGDSAAYFCASSPGPGSTDTQYFGPGTRLTVL.

This clone appeared once. The V call is TRBV27, the J call TRBJ2-1; perhaps TRBD2 as D (6 bases). With 0 bases removed from V and 4 bases from J, the gap between germline ends came to 10 bases. CDR1 MNHEY and CDR2 SMNVEV come from the germline V gene (reference sequence). CDR3 length: 15 amino acids. As DNA, the CDR3 is TGTGCCAGCAGTTTATCCAAGGAGGGGTACAATGAGCAGTTCTTC. Translating it yields CASSLSKEGYNEQFF.

The chain employs TRBV27 and TRBJ2-1; maybe TRBD2 (6 bases). CDR1 and CDR2 (germline): MNHEY, SMNVEV (reference sequence). V was pared by 4 bases and J by 2 bases, with 12 bases between. The CDR3 is 15 residues long. The CDR3 is CASSSQERAYNEQFF. CDR3 coding DNA: TGTGCCAGCAGTTCACAGGAGCGGGCCTACAATGAGCAGTTCTTC.

The V call is TRBV6-6, the J call TRBJ2-5, with no clear D. The length of the CDR3 is 15 residues. Between the trimmed V and J ends, which lost 5 bases and 6 bases, there was a span of 19 bases. Germline V lookup: CDR1 MNHNY, CDR2 SVGAGI (reference sequence). This CDR3 is CASSGSPYTNQTQYF. The CDR3 DNA reads TGTGCCAGCAGTGGATCCCCGTATACCAATCAGACCCAGTACTTC.

This clone came up once. The V call is TRBV19, the J call TRBJ2-1; no clear D gene. The CDR3 extends over 16 amino acids. V lost 5 bases, J lost 5 bases, and 19 bases lay in between. Germline V gene data show CDR1 as LNHDA and CDR2 as SQIVND (reference sequence). The CDR3 sequence is CASSHPTGLPDNEQFF. Here the CDR3 DNA reads TGTGCCAGTAGTCATCCGACCGGGCTTCCTGACAATGAGCAGTTCTTC.

The table lists this clone with a count of one. The chain recombines TRBV4-1 with TRBJ1-2, with 7 bases that match TRBD1. From germline, CDR1 is MGHRA and CDR2 YSYEKL. V shed 3 bases and J 7 bases; nucleotides not matched to a gene: 14. The CDR3 contains 16 residues. The DNA of the CDR3 is TGCGCCAGCAGCCATACAGACAGGGCCCAGGAATCTGGCTACACCTTC. Residues: CASSHTDRAQESGYTF.

The chain links TRBV2 to TRBJ2-2; 8 bases fit TRBD1. This CDR3 has 17 amino acids. Germline loops: CDR1 SNHLY, CDR2 FYNNEI. The V segment lost 4 bases and the J segment 5 bases; nucleotides outside the gene matches: 12. This chain's CDR3 is CASSGSVQGVRTGELFF. CDR3 nucleotides: TGTGCCAGCAGTGGTTCGGTACAGGGGGTGCGGACCGGGGAGCTGTTTTTT.

This chain joins TRBV10-3 and TRBJ2-1; perhaps TRBD2 as D (5 bases). V lost 2 bases and J 4 bases, leaving 12 bases between the germline ends. The CDR3 runs to 15 residues. The germline gives CDR1 ENHRY, CDR2 SYGVKD. The chain's CDR3 is CAISEGAEPYNEQFF. The CDR3 bases are TGTGCCATCAGTGAGGGAGCGGAACCTTACAATGAGCAGTTCTTC.

The chain joins TRBV4-2 to TRBJ1-4; D gene ambiguous. The CDR3 is 18 residues long. Per the germline V gene, CDR1 is LGHNA and CDR2 is YNFKEQ. Trimming left V 0 bases short and J 3 bases short, with 17 bases between. Here the CDR3 reads CASSQDFGPTAANEKLFF. The DNA of the CDR3 is TGTGCCAGCAGCCAAGATTTTGGGCCTACAGCAGCTAATGAAAAACTGTTTTTT.

This chain links TRBV29-1 with TRBJ2-5; 10 bases fit TRBD2. Germline CDR1 is SQVTM and CDR2 is ANQGSEA. CDR3 length: 12 amino acids. Losses at the gene ends were 5 bases for V and 3 bases for J; bases not matched to a gene: 0. The CDR3 sequence: CSVLAGEETQYF. The CDR3 coding sequence is TGCAGCGTTCTAGCGGGAGAAGAGACCCAGTACTTC.

V gene TRBV3-1 (or the pseudogene TRBV3-2) combines with J gene TRBJ2-4; the D is unclear. The CDR3 extends over 14 amino acids. Germline CDR1 reads LGHDT; CDR2 reads YNNKEL (reference sequence). V was trimmed by 5 bases and J by 0 bases, leaving 8 bases between them. CDR3 amino acids: CASSTTIAKNIQYF. The DNA for the CDR3 is TGTGCCAGCAGCACGACAATAGCCAAAAACATTCAGTACTTC.

The chain combines TRBV6-2 or TRBV6-3 with TRBJ1-4; D gene uncertain. Deletions cut 6 bases from V and 8 bases from J, with 16 bases between. CDR1 MNHEY and CDR2 SVGEGT come from the germline V gene. The CDR3 is made up of 14 amino acids. In DNA form, the CDR3 reads TGTGCCAGCAGCCCCGCGAGGGCCGCAGAAAAACTGTTTTTT. Amino acid sequence: CASSPARAAEKLFF.

V is TRBV7-2 and J is TRBJ1-4; D is unclear. The CDR3 consists of 14 residues. Germline V gene data show CDR1 as SGHTA and CDR2 as FQGNSA. With 1 base removed from V and 6 bases from J, the gap between germline ends came to 9 bases. The DNA of the CDR3 is TGTGCCAGCAGCTTAGACCGGGGAGATGAAAAACTGTTTTTT. Translated, it gives CASSLDRGDEKLFF.